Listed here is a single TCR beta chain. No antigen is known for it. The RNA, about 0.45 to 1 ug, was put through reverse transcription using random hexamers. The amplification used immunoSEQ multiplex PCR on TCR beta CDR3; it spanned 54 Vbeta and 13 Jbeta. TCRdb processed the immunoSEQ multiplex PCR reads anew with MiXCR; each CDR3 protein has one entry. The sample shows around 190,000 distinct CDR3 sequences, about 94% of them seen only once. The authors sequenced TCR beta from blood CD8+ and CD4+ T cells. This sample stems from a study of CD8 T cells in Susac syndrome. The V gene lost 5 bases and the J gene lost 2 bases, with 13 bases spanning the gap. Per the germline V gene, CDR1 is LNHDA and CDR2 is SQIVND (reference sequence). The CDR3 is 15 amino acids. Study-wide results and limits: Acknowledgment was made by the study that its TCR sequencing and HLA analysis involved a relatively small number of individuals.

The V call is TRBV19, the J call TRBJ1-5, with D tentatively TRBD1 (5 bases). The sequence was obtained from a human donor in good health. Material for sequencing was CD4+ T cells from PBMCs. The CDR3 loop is CASSAPSRGNQPQHF. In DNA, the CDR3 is TGTGCCAGTAGTGCCCCCTCCAGGGGCAATCAGCCCCAGCATTTT.